The 32 T cell receptor beta chains in this list originate from one sample, sequenced in a study of CD8+CD57+ T cells in acquired aplastic anemia. For sequencing, patients were chosen who had shown expansion of CD8+CD57+ cells by flow cytometry. According to the study, genomic DNA was the template for TCR beta VDJ and CDR3 profiling. Using its own MiXCR run on the reads, TCRdb lists one record per CDR3 protein. In the table there are some 140,000 distinct CDR3 sequences, just over 50% of which are singletons. The specimen sequenced was sorted CD4+, CD8+, or CD8+CD57+ T cells (not recorded which) from PBMCs. Receptors originate from a human donor with aplastic anemia.

This clonotype occurred many times. The gene calls are TRBV20-1 and TRBJ1-2; 10 bases are shared with TRBD1. After removal of 0 bases from V and 1 base from J, the junction contained 8 bases not matched to a gene. This CDR3 contains 17 residues. Germline CDR1 reads DFQATT; CDR2 reads SNEGSKA (reference sequence). CDR3 sequence reads: CSARDPTDRGLNYGYTF. The CDR3 DNA is TGCAGTGCTAGAGACCCAACCGACAGGGGGCTTAACTATGGCTACACCTTC.

This clonotype has at least ten counts. J is TRBJ2-7 and V is TRBV20-1; 7 nucleotides agree with TRBD1. J was trimmed by 2 bases and V by 3 bases; bases with no gene match: 10. CDR3 size: 15 residues. From germline, CDR1 is DFQATT and CDR2 SNEGSKA (reference sequence). The CDR3 loop reads CSASHRGEATYEQYF. CDR3 nucleotides: TGCAGTGCTAGCCACAGGGGAGAGGCCACCTACGAGCAGTACTTC.

Note on this clonotype: This CDR3 is missing its conserved last phenylalanine or tryptophan, likely due to a read error. The chain carries TRBV19 and TRBJ1-5, with D unclear. Deletions cut 9 bases from V and 2 bases from J, with 8 bases between. From germline, CDR1 is LNHDA and CDR2 SQIVND (reference sequence). The CDR3 has 12 residues. The CDR3 DNA is TGTGCCAGCACTTCGGGCAATCAGCCCCAGCATTCT. Protein: CASTSGNQPQHS.

The chain's CDR3 is CASSSEGTSRYGYTF. DNA of the CDR3: TGTGCCAGCTCCTCAGAGGGGACCTCGAGGTATGGCTACACCTTC. The chain couples TRBV18 to TRBJ1-2; a weak D match, TRBD1 (5 bases). The CDR3 consists of 15 residues. Trimming pared 6 bases from V and 5 bases from J, leaving 19 bases between. Germline-derived CDR1 and CDR2 are KGHSH and LQKENI.

This clonotype was detected a few times. This rearrangement joins TRBV10-3 to TRBJ2-2; 11 bases agree with TRBD1. V shed 5 bases and J 8 bases; nucleotides not matched to a gene: 7. Germline V CDR1 and CDR2: ENHRY, SYGVKD. The CDR3 length is 15 residues. CDR3 protein: CAISTDRGLVGELFF. The CDR3 DNA reads TGTGCCATCAGTACGGACAGGGGGCTCGTAGGGGAGCTGTTTTTT.

The chain has TRBV10-3 and TRBJ2-7, with 7 bases matching TRBD1. Germline V gene lookup returns CDR1 ENHRY and CDR2 SYGVKD. V was clipped by 3 bases and J by 0 bases; unmatched bases: 5. This CDR3 contains 15 residues. The CDR3 bases are TGTGCCATCAGTGAAAGGGGGCGCGGCTCCTACGAGCAGTACTTC. It specifies CAISERGRGSYEQYF.

This clonotype was observed a handful of times. This rearrangement joins TRBV7-9 to TRBJ2-7, with 9 bases fitting TRBD1. The trim removed 5 bases at V and 3 bases at J, leaving 2 bases unmatched. Germline CDR1 and CDR2: SEHNR and FQNEAQ (reference sequence). The CDR3 is 13 residues long. Here the CDR3 DNA reads TGTGCCAGCAGCCCGACAGGGGGCTACGAGCAGTACTTC. Translation gives CASSPTGGYEQYF.

This chain connects TRBV19 to TRBJ2-1; a possible D gene is TRBD1 (6 bases). The CDR3 runs to 15 residues. V gave up 7 bases and J gave up 5 bases, with 18 bases separating them. Germline V gene data show CDR1 as LNHDA and CDR2 as SQIVND (reference sequence). CDR3 DNA: TGTGCCAGTACTCAAAGCCAGAGGGGGAACAATGAGCAGTTCTTC. It yields the protein CASTQSQRGNNEQFF.

With respect to this clonotype: A much larger clonotype is one base distant, so this may be a read error. CDR3 in DNA: TGTGCCAGCAGCTTAAACCCGTATAGCAATCGGCCCCAGCATTTT. This encodes CASSLNPYSNRPQHF. The V gene is TRBV11-2, the J gene TRBJ1-5; D uncertain. There are 15 residues in the CDR3. Germline values: CDR1 SGHAT, CDR2 FQNNGV.

There are a few counts of this clonotype. The CDR3 coding sequence is TGTGCCAGCAGCCCCGGGACAGCTCTAATTTCCAAAAACATTCAGTACTTC. Encoded protein: CASSPGTALISKNIQYF. V is TRBV4-2 and J is TRBJ2-4, with 7 bases identical to TRBD1. Germline values: CDR1 LGHNA, CDR2 YNFKEQ. The CDR3 runs to 17 residues. V gave up 4 bases and J gave up 2 bases; unmatched junction bases: 11.

This clonotype was counted many times. The rearrangement uses TRBV20-1 and TRBJ2-3, with 14 nucleotides matching TRBD2. CDR1 and CDR2 (germline): DFQATT, SNEGSKA (reference sequence). This CDR3 is 18 amino acids long. The V and J ends lost 1 base and 1 base, in that order; junction bases with no gene match: 7. The CDR3 nucleotides read TGCAGTGCTAGAGTCCCTCTGACTAGCGGGAGGGGCACAGATACGCAGTATTTT. It translates to CSARVPLTSGRGTDTQYF.

This clonotype appeared a few times. The chain recombines TRBV5-8 with TRBJ2-7; 9 bases fit TRBD1. The junction had 10 bases not matched to a gene; V was cut back by 4 bases and J by 5 bases. Germline assignment: CDR1 SGHTS and CDR2 YDEGEE. The CDR3 length is 15 residues. CDR3 loop: CASSPRWDRDNEQYF. The DNA for the CDR3 is TGTGCCAGCAGCCCCCGCTGGGACAGGGACAACGAGCAGTACTTC.

The sample holds a few counts of this clonotype. This chain joins TRBV10-2 and TRBJ2-1; D unclear. Trimming took off 4 bases at V and 5 bases at J, with 9 bases between the two ends. This CDR3 contains 13 residues. Germline-derived CDR1 and CDR2 are WSHSY and SAAADI. The CDR3 DNA follows: TGCGCCAGCAGTGGTAGGCAGAACAATGAGCAGTTCTTC. Its protein is CASSGRQNNEQFF.

This clonotype was picked up many times. This chain links TRBV6-1 with TRBJ1-2; the match to TRBD1 covers 8 bases. CDR3 length equals 14 residues. In germline, CDR1 is MNHNS, CDR2 SASEGT. With 5 bases clipped from V and 3 bases from J, the junction kept 5 bases outside the gene matches. The CDR3 reads CASSPGGEDYGYTF. CDR3 nucleotide sequence: TGTGCCAGCAGTCCAGGGGGCGAGGACTATGGCTACACCTTC.

Comment on this clonotype: A much larger clone lies one base from this, so it may be a read error. This sequence joins TRBV7-9 and TRBJ2-2, with 8 bases identical to TRBD1. This CDR3 has 12 amino acids. Germline V gene lookup returns CDR1 SEHNR and CDR2 FQNEAQ (reference sequence). As DNA, the CDR3 is TGTGCCGGCAGGGGGCTGTCCGGGGAGCTGTTTTTT. This encodes CAGRGLSGELFF. The variable domain in full, completed from reference TRBV7-9 and TRBJ2-2, reads DTGVSQNPRHKITKRGQNVTFRCDPISEHNRLYWYRQTLGQGPEFLTYFQNEAQLEKSRLLSDRFSAERPKGSFSTLEIQRTEQGDSAMYLCAGRGLSGELFFGEGSRLTVL.

This clonotype showed up many times. V and J are TRBV6-1 and TRBJ2-3; D is uncertain. The germline V and J ends were trimmed by 2 bases and 3 bases, with 6 bases remaining between them. This CDR3 region has 13 residues. Germline-derived CDR1 and CDR2 are MNHNS and SASEGT. CDR3 DNA: TGTGCCAGCAGTGAATGGCCGACAGATACGCAGTATTTT. As protein: CASSEWPTDTQYF.

This clonotype showed up many times. The rearrangement uses TRBV3-1 and TRBJ1-2; D remains unclear. Germline V gives CDR1 LGHDT, CDR2 YNNKEL (reference sequence). The V gene lost 3 bases and the J gene lost 4 bases, with 6 bases spanning the gap. This CDR3 comprises 12 residues. The CDR3 nucleotides are TGTGCCAGCAGCCAGTACAGCTATGGCTACACCTTC. It specifies CASSQYSYGYTF.

The J gene is TRBJ2-1, the V gene TRBV6-5, with 15 bases lining up with TRBD2. The CDR3 contains 15 residues. Germline lookup yields CDR1 MNHEY and CDR2 SVGAGI. V dropped 2 bases and J dropped 10; count of bases not matched to a gene: 3. This CDR3 is CASSYRTSGRGEQFF. As DNA, the CDR3 is TGTGCCAGCAGTTACCGGACTAGCGGGAGGGGCGAGCAGTTCTTC.

CDR3 coding DNA: TGTGCCAGCAGCTTAGGGGGGGACAGAAGCTCCTACGAGCAGTACTTC. Translated, it gives CASSLGGDRSSYEQYF. The chain links TRBV11-1 to TRBJ2-7; tentatively, D is TRBD1 (7 bases). The germline gives CDR1 SGHAT, CDR2 FQDESV (reference sequence). This CDR3 spans 16 amino acids. Deletions cut 1 base from V and 0 bases from J, with 13 bases between.

This clonotype came up many times. J is TRBJ1-5 and V is TRBV6-1, with D maybe TRBD1 (6 bases). The CDR3 covers 16 residues. The germline gives CDR1 MNHNS, CDR2 SASEGT. Trimming took off 6 bases at V and 4 bases at J, with 19 bases between the two ends. CDR3 in amino acids: CASRLTRQALNQPQHF. The CDR3 DNA reads TGTGCCAGCAGACTTACCCGACAGGCTTTAAATCAGCCCCAGCATTTT.

As concerns this clonotype: A single base separates this from a much larger clone, so it may be a read error. The V and J genes are TRBV5-6 and TRBJ1-2; 7 nucleotides match TRBD1. Germline lookup yields CDR1 SGHDT and CDR2 YYEEEE. CDR3 length: 18 residues. The CDR3 nucleotides read TGTGCCAGCAGCAACTCTGCGGACAGGACATTTATCATCTATGGCCACACCTTC. Translating gives CASSNSADRTFIIYGHTF.

The genes are TRBV24-1 and TRBJ2-3; TRBD2 matches at 8 bases. The V gene's germline CDR1 is KGHDR and CDR2 SFDVKD. The J segment lost 6 bases and the V segment lost 5 bases, leaving 6 bases of the junction unmatched. This CDR3 contains 14 residues. CDR3 residues: CATSVGTSSDTQYF. The CDR3 nucleotides read TGTGCCACCAGTGTGGGGACTAGTTCCGATACGCAGTATTTT.

This clonotype appeared many times. This sequence joins TRBV15 and TRBJ1-2; D ambiguous. Trimming pared 0 bases from V and 3 bases from J, leaving 11 bases between. The CDR3 loop spans 15 amino acids. Germline assignment: CDR1 LNHNV and CDR2 YYDKDF (reference sequence). CDR3 residues: CATSRDRSGYYGYTF. DNA for the CDR3: TGTGCCACCAGCAGAGACAGGTCTGGATACTATGGCTACACCTTC. Using reference TRBV15 and TRBJ1-2 for the parts outside the CDR3, the full variable domain is DAMVIQNPRYQVTQFGKPVTLSCSQTLNHNVMYWYQQKSSQAPKLLFHYYDKDFNNEADTPDNFQSRRPNTSFCFLDIRSPGLGDTAMYLCATSRDRSGYYGYTFGSGTRLTVV.

This clonotype was seen at least ten times. The V gene is TRBV29-1, the J gene TRBJ2-2; 7 bases agree with TRBD1. The germline V gene has CDR1 SQVTM and CDR2 ANQGSEA. The CDR3 covers 13 residues. V trimming: 7 bases; J trimming: 2 bases; junction bases outside the gene matches: 4. This chain's CDR3 is CSAWDSNTGELFF. CDR3 sequence (DNA): TGCAGCGCCTGGGACAGCAACACCGGGGAGCTGTTTTTT.

The V call is TRBV24-1, the J call TRBJ2-1; 9 bases match TRBD2. This CDR3 has 15 residues. J was trimmed by 9 bases and V by 3 bases; bases with no gene match: 8. Germline assignment: CDR1 KGHDR and CDR2 SFDVKD. DNA of the CDR3: TGTGCCACCAGTGATGCCAAAGCGGGAGGCCGTGAGCAGTTCTTC. Protein product: CATSDAKAGGREQFF.

The chain carries TRBV19 and TRBJ2-7, with 7 bases aligning to TRBD1. After removal of 6 bases from V and 1 base from J, the junction contained 6 bases not matched to a gene. The CDR3 has 14 amino acids. From germline, CDR1 is LNHDA and CDR2 SQIVND (reference sequence). CDR3: CASRPPGQSYEQYF. The CDR3 nucleotides are TGTGCCAGTAGGCCCCCGGGACAGTCCTACGAGCAGTACTTC.

The chain carries TRBV20-1 and TRBJ2-2, with TRBD2 identical over 8 bases. The V gene's germline CDR1 is DFQATT and CDR2 SNEGSKA (reference sequence). After removal of 3 bases from V and 5 bases from J, the junction contained 5 bases not matched to a gene. The CDR3 consists of 14 residues. The CDR3 bases are TGCAGTGCTAGTGGATCTAGCGGGACCGGGGAGCTGTTTTTT. Translation gives CSASGSSGTGELFF.

A word on this clonotype: A much more abundant neighbour one base away suggests this may be a read error. The gene calls are TRBV4-3 and TRBJ1-2; D is possibly TRBD1 (6 bases). This CDR3 has 14 amino acids. Germline V gene data show CDR1 as LGHNA and CDR2 as YSLEER. DNA for the CDR3: TGCGCCAGCAGCCATCTTGGTACAGGGAATGGCCACACCTTC. Its protein product is CASSHLGTGNGHTF.

This clonotype was recorded only once. With a much larger clone just one base away, this may be a read error. Given the absence of the conserved phenylalanine or tryptophan at the CDR3 end, a read error is likely. The rearrangement joins TRBV11-2 to TRBJ2-3, with D tentatively TRBD2 (5 bases). Per germline, CDR1 SGHAT and CDR2 FQNNGV. The CDR3 runs to 18 residues. The V gene lost 0 bases and the J gene lost 2 bases, with 18 bases spanning the gap. In DNA, the CDR3 is TGTGCCAGCAGCTTAGATCTCCGGGCTAGCTCGTCCACAGATACGCAGTATCTT. Encoded protein: CASSLDLRASSSTDTQYL.

This clonotype has a count of ten or more. This sequence joins TRBV7-9 and TRBJ1-2, with 11 positions matching TRBD1. Per germline, CDR1 SEHNR and CDR2 FQNEAQ (reference sequence). V shed 6 bases and J 6 bases; nucleotides not matched to a gene: 6. This CDR3 has 14 amino acids. CDR3 region: CASRSGQGGDGYTF. The DNA of the CDR3 is TGTGCCAGCAGGTCGGGACAGGGGGGAGATGGCTACACCTTC.

There are many counts of this clonotype. This chain uses TRBV19 with TRBJ2-3, with D uncertain. V lost 7 bases, J lost 4 bases, and 12 bases lay in between. The CDR3 loop spans 13 amino acids. Looked up from germline, CDR1 is LNHDA and CDR2 is SQIVND (reference sequence). The chain's CDR3 is CASMNPVADTQYF. The CDR3 DNA is TGTGCCAGTATGAATCCAGTTGCAGATACGCAGTATTTT.

The table lists this clonotype with many counts. The chain carries TRBV9 and TRBJ1-3; D gene uncertain. This CDR3 has 16 residues. Germline CDR1 and CDR2: SGDLS and YYNGEE. V was trimmed by 1 base and J by 2 bases, leaving 13 bases between them. In DNA, the CDR3 is TGTGCCAGCAGCGTATGGCCTAAGTTGGCTGGAAACACCATATATTTT. This sequence encodes CASSVWPKLAGNTIYF.